These 25 T cell receptor beta chains share one sample of origin, sequenced in a study of T-cell memory formation after mild COVID-19. One entry per CDR3 protein results from TCRdb running MiXCR on the 5' RACE reads. The top ten hold 22% of the sample, which has around 340,000 distinct CDR3 sequences, approximately 14% seen once. Sample: PBMCs or a T cell subset sorted from them (not recorded which). These receptors were obtained from a man aged 18 to 29 who had mild COVID-19 (a few samples of this study predate the infection). Cell type and time point are not known.

This clonotype was seen only a few times. This rearrangement joins TRBV7-9 to TRBJ2-1; possibly TRBD2 for D (7 bases). Trimming cost V 5 bases and J 2 bases, with 13 bases left between them. The germline V gene has CDR1 SEHNR and CDR2 FQNEAQ (reference sequence). The CDR3 totals 15 residues. The CDR3 reads CASSQRGATYNEQFF. The DNA of the CDR3 is TGTGCCAGCAGCCAACGGGGGGCTACCTACAATGAGCAGTTCTTC.

This clonotype appeared a few times. In DNA, the CDR3 is TGTGCCAGCAGCTTATTATTGATCAGCTCCTACAATGAGCAGTTCTTC. Amino acid sequence: CASSLLLISSYNEQFF. The V gene is TRBV7-9, the J gene TRBJ2-1; D gene unclear. The CDR3 totals 16 residues. Germline V lookup: CDR1 SEHNR, CDR2 FQNEAQ (reference sequence). Between the trimmed V and J ends, which lost 2 bases and 0 bases, there was a span of 11 bases.

V gene TRBV7-2 combines with J gene TRBJ2-2, with D hard to call. CDR3 length: 14 residues. V was pared by 8 bases and J by 3 bases, with 13 bases between. Germline V gene lookup returns CDR1 SGHTA and CDR2 FQGNSA. The CDR3 DNA reads TGTGCCAGCTGTCAACCTTGGTACACCGGGGAGCTGTTTTTT. This translates into CASCQPWYTGELFF.

CDR3: CASSAPLAEYSTDTQYF. DNA of the CDR3: TGTGCCAGCAGCGCACCCCTAGCGGAATATAGCACAGATACGCAGTATTTT. The J gene is TRBJ2-3, the V gene TRBV7-2; 7 nucleotides line up with TRBD2. The V and J ends lost 5 bases and 0 bases, in that order; junction bases with no gene match: 11. The CDR3 runs 17 residues. CDR1 SGHTA and CDR2 FQGNSA come from the germline V gene.

This clonotype has a count of ten or more. The V and J genes are TRBV6-6 and TRBJ2-1; 10 bases are a match to TRBD2. The CDR3 totals 17 residues. With 0 bases clipped from V and 3 bases from J, the junction kept 5 bases outside the gene matches. Germline CDR1 and CDR2: MNHNY and SVGAGI (reference sequence). In nucleotides, the CDR3 is TGTGCCAGCAGTTACTCGATCGAGCGGGGGGGCTACAATGAGCAGTTCTTC. This sequence encodes CASSYSIERGGYNEQFF.

This clonotype appeared many times. CDR3 in DNA: TGTGCCATCAGTGAGTCCGGAGACAGGGTAAATCAGCCCCAGCATTTT. It encodes CAISESGDRVNQPQHF. J is TRBJ1-5 and V is TRBV10-3; 7 bases fit TRBD1. The CDR3 consists of 16 residues. Germline V gene data show CDR1 as ENHRY and CDR2 as SYGVKD. J was trimmed by 4 bases and V by 0 bases; bases with no gene match: 6.

A few counts support this clonotype. The rearrangement joins TRBV6-5 to TRBJ2-7; tentative D call: TRBD2 (5 bases). The V end was cut by 2 bases, the J end by 4 bases, with 15 bases between. The germline CDR1 and CDR2 sequences are MNHEY and SVGAGI. The CDR3 consists of 15 residues. The CDR3 region is CASSYSGPGEYEQYF. CDR3 nucleotide sequence: TGTGCCAGCAGTTACAGCGGACCGGGCGAGTACGAGCAGTACTTC.

V and J are TRBV5-5 and TRBJ2-7, with D possibly TRBD1 on 6 matching bases. The CDR3 consists of 13 residues. V was clipped by 2 bases and J by 3 bases, with 9 bases between them. Germline lookup yields CDR1 SGHKS and CDR2 YYEKEE (reference sequence). DNA of the CDR3: TGTGCCAGCAGCTTAGGGGGACACTACGAGCAGTACGTC. Its translation is CASSLGGHYEQYV.

This clonotype showed up just a few times. The chain links TRBV7-2 to TRBJ2-5; 10 positions match TRBD1. The J segment lost 7 bases and the V segment lost 6 bases, leaving 14 bases of the junction unmatched. Germline V gives CDR1 SGHTA, CDR2 FQGNSA. This CDR3 is built from 16 residues. Here the CDR3 reads CASSLRTGTGDGTQYF. In DNA form, the CDR3 reads TGTGCCAGCAGTCTTCGAACCGGGACAGGGGACGGGACCCAGTACTTC.

This clonotype was counted a few times. The chain carries TRBV6-6 and TRBJ2-7; the match to TRBD1 covers 10 bases. Per germline, CDR1 MNHNY and CDR2 SVGAGI (reference sequence). The junction had 9 bases not matched to a gene; V was cut back by 5 bases and J by 5 bases. The CDR3 runs to 15 residues. The CDR3 reads CASSGPGTGVNEQYF. The CDR3 bases are TGTGCCAGCAGTGGCCCCGGGACAGGGGTCAACGAGCAGTACTTC.

The rearrangement joins TRBV20-1 to TRBJ2-4; 8 nucleotides match TRBD1. The CDR3 extends over 14 amino acids. Losses at the gene ends were 6 bases for V and 1 base for J; bases not matched to a gene: 5. The germline V gene has CDR1 DFQATT and CDR2 SNEGSKA (reference sequence). The CDR3 region is CSAGTGAAKNIQYF. The DNA for the CDR3 is TGCAGTGCAGGGACAGGAGCTGCCAAAAACATTCAGTACTTC.

The genes are TRBV5-1 and TRBJ2-5, with 8 bases that match TRBD2. Germline V gene data show CDR1 as SGHRS and CDR2 as YFSETQ. The CDR3 is made up of 15 amino acids. Trimming at V came to 5 bases and at J to 2 bases, leaving 8 bases not matched to a gene. The CDR3 DNA follows: TGCGCCAGCAGAGGGGGAAGCGGGGGACAAGAGACCCAGTACTTC. Protein: CASRGGSGGQETQYF.

This clonotype was detected ten times or more. The rearrangement links TRBV9 to TRBJ2-5; D gene uncertain. The germline V gene encodes CDR1 SGDLS and CDR2 YYNGEE. Trimming took off 4 bases at V and 2 bases at J, with 12 bases between the two ends. This CDR3 spans 14 amino acids. CDR3 protein: CASSPGQLQETQYF. CDR3 DNA sequence: TGTGCCAGCAGCCCTGGGCAATTACAAGAGACCCAGTACTTC.

The rearrangement uses TRBV5-1 and TRBJ2-7, with 13 bases matching TRBD2. The length of the CDR3 is 15 residues. With V trimmed by 4 bases and J by 2 bases, 3 bases remained unmatched. Looked up from germline, CDR1 is SGHRS and CDR2 is YFSETQ. CDR3 in DNA: TGCGCCAGCAGCCCTGGACTAGCGGGGGCCTACGAGCAGTACGTC. It codes for CASSPGLAGAYEQYV.

This clonotype was observed many times. The chain is built from TRBV7-9 and TRBJ1-1; D gene uncertain. Germline lookup yields CDR1 SEHNR and CDR2 FQNEAQ (reference sequence). Trimming removed 5 bases from V and 5 bases from J, with 12 bases in between. The length of the CDR3 is 13 residues. For the CDR3, the DNA is TGTGCCAGCAGCCGCAGATTGGATACTGAAGCTTTCTTT. It is translated as CASSRRLDTEAFF.

Only a few counts were recorded for this clonotype. The chain carries TRBV7-3 and TRBJ1-2; D unresolved. Trimming removed 5 bases at V and 2 bases at J, with 12 bases between. The germline V gene has CDR1 SGHTA and CDR2 FQGTGA. This CDR3 has 14 amino acids. CDR3 in amino acids: CASSPTDSNYGYTF. The DNA of the CDR3 is TGTGCCAGCAGCCCGACCGACTCCAACTATGGCTACACCTTC.

The J gene is TRBJ2-3, the V gene TRBV12-3 or TRBV12-4; D is tentatively TRBD1 or TRBD2 (5 bases each). Trimming took off 0 bases at V and 2 bases at J, with 9 bases between the two ends. This CDR3 is built from 15 residues. CDR3 sequence (DNA): TGTGCCAGCAGTTTAGCGGGGGAGCCCACAGATACGCAGTATTTT. Protein: CASSLAGEPTDTQYF.

The table lists this clonotype with a few counts. The chain has TRBV7-8 and TRBJ2-1; 11 bases are shared with TRBD2. V shed 2 bases, J shed 2 bases, and the junction held 5 bases outside the gene matches. The CDR3 is made up of 17 amino acids. Per the germline V gene, CDR1 is SGHVS and CDR2 is FQNEAQ. DNA of the CDR3: TGTGCCAGCAGCTTAACCCTGACTAGCGGGGCCTACAATGAGCAGTTCTTC. It encodes CASSLTLTSGAYNEQFF. The full variable domain, completed using reference TRBV7-8 and TRBJ2-1, is GAGVSQSPRYKVAKRGQDVALRCDPISGHVSLFWYQQALGQGPEFLTYFQNEAQLDKSGLPSDRFFAERPEGSVSTLKIQRTQQEDSAVYLCASSLTLTSGAYNEQFFGPGTRLTVL.

As regards this clonotype: This may arise from a read error, as a much more abundant clone is one base away. V and J are TRBV7-3 and TRBJ2-3, with TRBD2 matching 13 bases. This CDR3 spans 15 amino acids. Trimming removed 6 bases from V and 4 bases from J; junction bases left unmatched: 4. Germline loops: CDR1 SGHTA, CDR2 FQGTGA. The CDR3 sequence: CASRLLAGGPDTQYF. The CDR3 DNA sequence: TGTGCCAGCAGATTACTAGCGGGGGGGCCAGATACGCAGTATTTT. Looking up the rest from reference TRBV7-3 and TRBJ2-3 gives the full variable domain: GAGVSQTPSNKVTEKGKYVELRCDPISGHTALYWYRQSLGQGPEFLIYFQGTGAADDSGLPNDRFFAVRPEGSVSTLKIQRTERGDSAVYLCASRLLAGGPDTQYFGPGTRLTVL.

This chain joins TRBV2 and TRBJ2-5, with TRBD1 matching over 7 bases. After removal of 9 bases from V and 2 bases from J, the junction contained 0 bases not matched to a gene. This CDR3 has 11 amino acids. The germline V gene encodes CDR1 SNHLY and CDR2 FYNNEI. The CDR3 region is CARDRQETQYF. DNA of the CDR3: TGTGCCAGGGACAGGCAAGAGACCCAGTACTTC.

This clonotype was seen a handful of times. The genes are TRBV24-1 and TRBJ2-1; TRBD1 or TRBD2 may be the D gene (5 bases each). The CDR3 totals 14 residues. The germline CDR1 and CDR2 sequences are KGHDR and SFDVKD. V was clipped by 7 bases and J by 7 bases, with 16 bases between them. CDR3 DNA: TGTGCCACCAGCAAACGGGACGGGTGGAATGAGCAGTTCTTC. This gives the protein CATSKRDGWNEQFF.

This clonotype has more than one count but fewer than ten. The J gene is TRBJ1-1, the V gene TRBV18; D unresolved. The CDR3 is 15 residues long. Germline values: CDR1 KGHSH, CDR2 LQKENI. V lost 3 bases and J 5 bases, leaving 16 bases between the germline ends. The CDR3 region is CASSPSGGRGTEAFF. DNA for the CDR3: TGTGCCAGCTCACCCTCGGGAGGGAGAGGAACTGAAGCTTTCTTT.

This clonotype appeared a few times. The chain links TRBV27 to TRBJ2-4, with 10 bases lining up with TRBD2. Germline CDR1 MNHEY, CDR2 SMNVEV (reference sequence). The trim removed 2 bases at V and 8 bases at J, leaving 6 bases unmatched. This CDR3 has 15 amino acids. This CDR3 is CASSLGSGGADIQYF. The CDR3 DNA reads as TGTGCCAGCAGTTTAGGGAGCGGGGGGGCGGACATTCAGTACTTC.

Comments on this clonotype: One end of the junction fails to match germline, which may point to a read error. V gene TRBV20-1 combines with J gene TRBJ2-1, with D perhaps matching TRBD1 (5 bases). The CDR3 contains 11 residues. In germline, CDR1 is DFQATT, CDR2 SNEGSKA (reference sequence). DNA of the CDR3: TGCAGTGCCAGGTCGTGGGGCCCCCCGGCCTTC. Encoded protein: CSARSWGPPAF.

This clonotype has more than one count but fewer than ten. The CDR3 DNA reads as TGTGCCAGCAGCCTACCCCGGGCTGAAGCTTTCTTT. Translated, it gives CASSLPRAEAFF. The chain has TRBV5-4 and TRBJ1-1, with D unclear. The CDR3 extends over 12 amino acids. Trimming pared 4 bases from V and 6 bases from J, leaving 10 bases between. The V gene's germline CDR1 is SGHNT and CDR2 YYREEE (reference sequence).